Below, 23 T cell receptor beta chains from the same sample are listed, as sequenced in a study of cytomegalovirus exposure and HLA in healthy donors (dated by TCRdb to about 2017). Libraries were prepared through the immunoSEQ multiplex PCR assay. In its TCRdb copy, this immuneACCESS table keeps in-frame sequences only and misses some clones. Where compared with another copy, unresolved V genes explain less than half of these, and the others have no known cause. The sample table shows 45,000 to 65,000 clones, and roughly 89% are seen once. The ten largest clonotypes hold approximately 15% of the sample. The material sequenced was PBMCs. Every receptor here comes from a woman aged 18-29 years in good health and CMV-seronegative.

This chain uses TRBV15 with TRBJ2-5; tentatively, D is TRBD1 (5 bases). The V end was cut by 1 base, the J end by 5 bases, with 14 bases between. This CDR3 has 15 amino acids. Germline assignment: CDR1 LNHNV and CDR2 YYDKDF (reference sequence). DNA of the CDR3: TGTGCCACCAGCAGAGCTAAAGGGGTCTATGAGACCCAGTACTTC. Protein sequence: CATSRAKGVYETQYF. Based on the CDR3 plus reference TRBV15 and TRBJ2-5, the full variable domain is DAMVIQNPRYQVTQFGKPVTLSCSQTLNHNVMYWYQQKSSQAPKLLFHYYDKDFNNEADTPDNFQSRRPNTSFCFLDIRSPGLGDTAMYLCATSRAKGVYETQYFGPGTRLLVL.

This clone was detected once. The CDR3 coding sequence is TGTGCCAGCAGCTCGGAGTACAATGAGCAGTTCTTC. This gives the protein CASSSEYNEQFF. V is TRBV7-9 and J is TRBJ2-1; D is unresolved. Per the germline V gene, CDR1 is SEHNR and CDR2 is FQNEAQ (reference sequence). CDR3 size: 12 residues. The V and J ends lost 4 bases and 4 bases respectively, with 5 bases between them.

CDR3 in amino acids: CASSKHLSYEQYF. CDR3 nucleotide sequence: TGTGCCAGCAGTAAGCATTTATCCTACGAGCAGTACTTC. The genes are TRBV2 and TRBJ2-7; D ambiguous. Germline V gives CDR1 SNHLY, CDR2 FYNNEI. V was shortened by 5 bases and J by 1 base, with 9 bases between the two germline ends. The CDR3 covers 13 residues.

CDR3 DNA: TGTGCCACCAGCAGAGATCCGACTAGCGGGCCAAGGGCTGACACCGGGGAGCTGTTTTTT. This sequence encodes CATSRDPTSGPRADTGELFF. V is TRBV15 and J is TRBJ2-2; 10 bases line up with TRBD2. The germline V gene encodes CDR1 LNHNV and CDR2 YYDKDF (reference sequence). V shed 0 bases and J 3 bases; nucleotides not matched to a gene: 13. The CDR3 spans 20 residues.

The CDR3 DNA is TGTGCCAGCAGCTTGGAACAGGGAGTTGGCTACACCTTC. Protein product: CASSLEQGVGYTF. The rearrangement links TRBV5-8 to TRBJ1-2, with D possibly matching TRBD1 (6 bases). The CDR3 has 13 residues. Germline V lookup: CDR1 SGHTS, CDR2 YDEGEE. With 0 bases removed from V and 7 bases from J, the gap between germline ends came to 10 bases.

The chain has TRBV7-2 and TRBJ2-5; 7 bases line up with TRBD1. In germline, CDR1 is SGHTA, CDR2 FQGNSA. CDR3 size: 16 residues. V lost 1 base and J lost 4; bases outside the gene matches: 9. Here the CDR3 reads CASSLGGTVRRETQYF. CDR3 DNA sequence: TGTGCCAGCAGCTTAGGGGGGACAGTCCGTAGAGAGACCCAGTACTTC.

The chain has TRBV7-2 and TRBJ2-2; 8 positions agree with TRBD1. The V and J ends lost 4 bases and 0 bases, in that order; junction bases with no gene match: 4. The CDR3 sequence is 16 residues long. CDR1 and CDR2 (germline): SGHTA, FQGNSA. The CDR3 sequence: CASSWTGTANTGELFF. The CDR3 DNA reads TGTGCCAGCAGCTGGACAGGGACAGCGAACACCGGGGAGCTGTTTTTT.

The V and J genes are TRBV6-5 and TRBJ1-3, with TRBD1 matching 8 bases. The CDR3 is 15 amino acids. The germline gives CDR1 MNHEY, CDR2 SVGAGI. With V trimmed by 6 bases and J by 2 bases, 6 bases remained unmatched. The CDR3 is CASSLAGQAGNTIYF. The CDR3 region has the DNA TGTGCCAGCAGCTTGGCGGGACAGGCTGGAAACACCATATATTTT.

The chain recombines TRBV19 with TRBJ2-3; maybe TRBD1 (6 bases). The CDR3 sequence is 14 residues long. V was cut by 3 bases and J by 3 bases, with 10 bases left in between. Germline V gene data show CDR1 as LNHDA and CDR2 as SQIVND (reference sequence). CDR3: CASSMRQGTDTQYF. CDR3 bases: TGTGCCAGTAGTATGCGGCAGGGGACAGATACGCAGTATTTT.

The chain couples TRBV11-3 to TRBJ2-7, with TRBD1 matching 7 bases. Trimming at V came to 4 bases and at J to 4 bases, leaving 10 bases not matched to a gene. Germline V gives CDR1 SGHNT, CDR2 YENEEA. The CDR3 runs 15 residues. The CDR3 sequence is CASSSNGDRDYEQYF. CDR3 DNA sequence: TGTGCCAGCAGCTCTAACGGTGACAGGGATTACGAGCAGTACTTC.

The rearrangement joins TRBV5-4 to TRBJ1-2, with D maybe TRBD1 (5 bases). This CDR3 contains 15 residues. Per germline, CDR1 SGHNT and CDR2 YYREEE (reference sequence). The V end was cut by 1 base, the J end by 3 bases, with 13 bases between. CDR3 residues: CASSLYESGDYGYTF. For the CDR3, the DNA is TGTGCCAGCAGCTTGTACGAATCGGGGGACTATGGCTACACCTTC.

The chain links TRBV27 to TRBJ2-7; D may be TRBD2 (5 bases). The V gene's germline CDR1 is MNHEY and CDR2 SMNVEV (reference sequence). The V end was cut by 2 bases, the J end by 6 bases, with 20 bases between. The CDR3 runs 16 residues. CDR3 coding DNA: TGTGCCAGCAGTTTAGCGGGTGCTAGACCGGATGCCGAGCAGTACTTC. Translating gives CASSLAGARPDAEQYF.

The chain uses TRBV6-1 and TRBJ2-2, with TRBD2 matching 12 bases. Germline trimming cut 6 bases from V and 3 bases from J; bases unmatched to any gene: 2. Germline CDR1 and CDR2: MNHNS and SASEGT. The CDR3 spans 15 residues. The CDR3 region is CASRGLAGYTGELFF. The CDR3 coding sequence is TGTGCCAGCAGGGGACTAGCGGGTTACACCGGGGAGCTGTTTTTT.

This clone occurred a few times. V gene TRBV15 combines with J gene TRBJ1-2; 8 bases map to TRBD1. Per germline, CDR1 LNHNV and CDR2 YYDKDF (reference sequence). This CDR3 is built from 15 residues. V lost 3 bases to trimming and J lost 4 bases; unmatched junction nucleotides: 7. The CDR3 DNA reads TGTGCCACCAGCAGGGACCGGACAGGGAGCTATGGCTACACCTTC. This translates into CATSRDRTGSYGYTF.

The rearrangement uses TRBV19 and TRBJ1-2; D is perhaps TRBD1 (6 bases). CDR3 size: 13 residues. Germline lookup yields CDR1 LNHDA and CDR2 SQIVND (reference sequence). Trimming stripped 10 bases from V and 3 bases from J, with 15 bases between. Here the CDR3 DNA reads TGTGCCACCCGCCTCGCAGGGGACTATGGCTACACCTTC. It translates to CATRLAGDYGYTF.

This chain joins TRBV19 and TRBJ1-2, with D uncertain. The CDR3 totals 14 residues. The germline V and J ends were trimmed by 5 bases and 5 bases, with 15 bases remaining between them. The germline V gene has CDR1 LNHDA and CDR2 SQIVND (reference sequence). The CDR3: CASSFMGSAYGYTF. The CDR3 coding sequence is TGTGCCAGTAGTTTTATGGGCTCAGCTTATGGCTACACCTTC.

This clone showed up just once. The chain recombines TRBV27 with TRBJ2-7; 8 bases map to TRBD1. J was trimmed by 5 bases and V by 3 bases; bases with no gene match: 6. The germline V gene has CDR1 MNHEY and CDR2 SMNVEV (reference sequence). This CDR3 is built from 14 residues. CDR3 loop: CASSLQGAGNEQYF. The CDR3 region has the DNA TGTGCCAGCAGTTTGCAGGGGGCGGGCAACGAGCAGTACTTC.

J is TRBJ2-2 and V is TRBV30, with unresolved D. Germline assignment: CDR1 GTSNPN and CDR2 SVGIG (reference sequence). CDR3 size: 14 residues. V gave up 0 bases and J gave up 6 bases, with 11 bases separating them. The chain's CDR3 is CAWSVTPRAGELFF. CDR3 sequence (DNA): TGTGCCTGGAGTGTGACTCCCCGAGCCGGGGAGCTGTTTTTT.

CDR3 nucleotide sequence: TGTGCCAGCAGCGCTGGACTGGAGAACGAGCAGTACTTC. It codes for CASSAGLENEQYF. This chain uses TRBV7-9 with TRBJ2-7, with D possibly TRBD2 on 5 matching bases. There are 13 residues in the CDR3. V gave up 5 bases and J gave up 5 bases, with 13 bases separating them. Germline values: CDR1 SEHNR, CDR2 FQNEAQ (reference sequence). Together with reference TRBV7-9 and TRBJ2-7, the CDR3 gives the full variable domain: DTGVSQNPRHKITKRGQNVTFRCDPISEHNRLYWYRQTLGQGPEFLTYFQNEAQLEKSRLLSDRFSAERPKGSFSTLEIQRTEQGDSAMYLCASSAGLENEQYFGPGTRLTVT.

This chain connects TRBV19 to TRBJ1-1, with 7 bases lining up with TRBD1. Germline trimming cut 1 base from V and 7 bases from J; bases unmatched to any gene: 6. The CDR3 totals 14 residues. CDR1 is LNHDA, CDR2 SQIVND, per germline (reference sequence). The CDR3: CASSIGQTGIEAFF. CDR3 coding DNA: TGTGCCAGTAGTATAGGGCAGACAGGGATTGAAGCTTTCTTT.

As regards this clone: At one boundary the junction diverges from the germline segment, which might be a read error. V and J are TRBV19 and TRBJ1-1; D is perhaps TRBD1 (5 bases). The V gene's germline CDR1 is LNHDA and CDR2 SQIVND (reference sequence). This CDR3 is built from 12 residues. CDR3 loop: CANSIPRQEAFF. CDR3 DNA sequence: TGTGCCAATAGTATACCAAGACAGGAAGCTTTCTTT.

The CDR3 here is CASSLEAIRYEQYF. In nucleotides, the CDR3 is TGTGCCAGCAGCTTAGAGGCAATCAGGTACGAGCAGTACTTC. The gene calls are TRBV11-1 and TRBJ2-7; D gene ambiguous. Germline lookup yields CDR1 SGHAT and CDR2 FQDESV (reference sequence). Deletions cut 1 base from V and 4 bases from J, with 11 bases between. The CDR3 sequence is 14 residues long.

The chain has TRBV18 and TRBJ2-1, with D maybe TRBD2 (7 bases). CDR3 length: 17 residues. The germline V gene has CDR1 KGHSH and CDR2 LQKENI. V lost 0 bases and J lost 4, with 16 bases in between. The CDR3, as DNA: TGTGCCAGCTCACCACCGAAGGGGGGGGGCCGATACAATGAGCAGTTCTTC. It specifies CASSPPKGGGRYNEQFF.